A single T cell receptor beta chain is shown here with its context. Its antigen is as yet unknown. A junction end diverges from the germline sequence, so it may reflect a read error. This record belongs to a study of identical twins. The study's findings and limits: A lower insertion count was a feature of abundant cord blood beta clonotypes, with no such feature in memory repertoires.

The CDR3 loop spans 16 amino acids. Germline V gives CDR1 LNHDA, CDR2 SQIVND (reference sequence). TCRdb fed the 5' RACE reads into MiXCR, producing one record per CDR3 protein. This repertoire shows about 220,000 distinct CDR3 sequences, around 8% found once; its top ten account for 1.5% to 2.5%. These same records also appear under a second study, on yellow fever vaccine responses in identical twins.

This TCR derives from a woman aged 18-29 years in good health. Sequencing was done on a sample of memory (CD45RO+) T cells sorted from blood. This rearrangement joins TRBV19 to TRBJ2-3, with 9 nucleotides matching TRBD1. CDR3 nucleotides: TGTGCCAGTCGTATCGCCGGGACAGGGCCCACAGATACGCAGTATTTT. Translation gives CASRIAGTGPTDTQYF.